This T cell receptor (beta chain) derives from a study of blood T cells in healthy people across ages. This clonotype is a singleton in its sample. The CDR3 is made up of 16 amino acids. CDR1 is MNHEY, CDR2 SMNVEV, per germline (reference sequence). Trimming at V came to 6 bases and at J to 3 bases, leaving 6 bases not matched to a gene. Sample-barcoded 5' priming and a J-beta primer mix drove a second PCR of roughly 7 to 11 cycles. TCRdb fed the 5' RACE reads into MiXCR, producing one record per CDR3 protein. This sample yields 1.5 million to 2 million distinct CDR3 sequences, of which 35% to 50% are seen a single time; under 25% belongs to the top ten. Each sample used at least 6.5 million PBMCs.

The material sequenced was blood. V gene TRBV27 combines with J gene TRBJ2-3, with 13 bases aligning to TRBD2. The TCR comes from a human donor in good health. The chain's CDR3 is CASSTTSGGHTDTQYF. In nucleotides, the CDR3 is TGTGCCAGCAGCACGACTAGCGGGGGGCATACAGATACGCAGTATTTT.